The 13 T cell receptor beta chains below were found in one sample sequenced in a study of T cells in women clearing cervical HPV infection. Some clones are missing from TCRdb's copy, which holds only in-frame ones; the method was immunoSEQ multiplex PCR. The table for this sample gives roughly 47,000 clones. Source material: blood buffy coat. The receptors were gathered from a woman aged 18-70 years with a cervical HPV16 infection that either progressed to CIN3+ or cleared (not recorded which).

Comment on this clone: The read falls 3 residues short of the CDR3 end, and the missing part is taken from the germline J gene. V gene TRBV30 combines with J gene TRBJ1-3; the match to TRBD1 covers 7 bases. Germline V gene data show CDR1 as GTSNPN and CDR2 as SVGIG (reference sequence). V shed 3 bases and J 5 bases; nucleotides not matched to a gene: 4. This CDR3 spans 13 amino acids. The CDR3 here is CAWRKGQRNTIYF. The sequenced CDR3 bases are TGTGCCTGGAGGAAGGGACAGAGAAACACC. Full variable domain (remainder filled in from reference TRBV30 and TRBJ1-3): SQTIHQWPATLVQPVGSPLSLECTVEGTSNPNLYWYRQAAGRGLQLLFYSVGIGQISSEVPQNLSASRPQDRQFILSSKKLLLSDSGFYLCAWRKGQRNTIYFGEGSWLTVV.

The CDR3 protein is CASSEQGDTEAFF. Incomplete CDR3 DNA: TGTGCCAGCAGTGAACAGGGGGACACTGAA. The chain uses TRBV2 and TRBJ1-1, with 7 positions matching TRBD1. The CDR3 end is not reached by the read, which stops 3 residues before it; the germline J gene fills it in. The CDR3 has 13 residues. The V gene end was trimmed by 2 bases and the J gene end by 3 bases; junction bases not matched to a gene: 0. Germline-derived CDR1 and CDR2 are SNHLY and FYNNEI.

Remarks on this clone: The read stops 3 residues short of the end of the CDR3; the missing end is completed from the germline J gene. The J gene is TRBJ2-5, the V gene TRBV11-2; D is possibly TRBD1 (5 bases). CDR1 and CDR2 (germline): SGHAT, FQNNGV. Trimming took 1 base from V and 3 from J, leaving 12 bases between them. The CDR3 runs 15 residues. The CDR3 reads CASSLVAGFKETQYF. Partial CDR3 DNA: TGTGCCAGCAGCTTAGTAGCAGGGTTCAAAGAGACC.

Note on this clone: The observed sequence ends 3 residues before the CDR3 terminus, with the missing tail filled in from the germline J gene. The chain is built from TRBV7-9 and TRBJ2-7; 8 nucleotides line up with TRBD2. Per germline, CDR1 SEHNR and CDR2 FQNEAQ (reference sequence). The junction had 10 bases not matched to a gene; V was cut back by 5 bases and J by 4 bases. The CDR3 loop spans 15 amino acids. The chain's CDR3 is CASSPGTSLIYEQYF. The sequenced part of the CDR3 DNA is TGTGCCAGCAGCCCGGGGACTAGTCTAATATACGAG.

As regards this clone: The sequence runs out 3 residues before the end of the CDR3; the remainder is reconstructed from the germline J gene. The chain has TRBV6-2 or TRBV6-3 and TRBJ2-3; D may be TRBD1 (7 bases). The CDR3 loop spans 16 amino acids. The germline V and J ends were trimmed by 7 bases and 1 base, with 18 bases remaining between them. Germline V gene data show CDR1 as MNHEY and CDR2 as SVGEGT. The part of the CDR3 DNA that was read is TGTGCCAGCATCCGCAGGGGGAGGATGGGCACAGATACG. It specifies CASIRRGRMGTDT. In full, the CDR3 is CASIRRGRMGTDTQYF.

With regard to this clone: The read halts 3 residues ahead of the CDR3 end, with the missing end drawn from the germline J gene. The V and J genes are TRBV11-1 and TRBJ2-3, with D possibly matching TRBD2 (5 bases). CDR1 and CDR2 from the germline V gene are SGHAT and FQDESV (reference sequence). The CDR3 contains 15 residues. V lost 5 bases and J 4 bases, leaving 16 bases between the germline ends. CDR3: CASSRLQGIADTQYF. The CDR3 bases that were read are TGTGCCAGCAGCCGACTACAAGGGATCGCAGATACG.

Points on this clone: The sequenced fragment ends 3 residues before the CDR3 boundary, so the rest is inferred from the germline J gene. The chain combines TRBV7-3 with TRBJ2-5; tentative D call: TRBD2 (5 bases). Deletions cut 5 bases from V and 5 bases from J, with 12 bases between. Germline V gives CDR1 SGHTA, CDR2 FQGTGA. The CDR3 is 13 amino acids. CDR3 amino acids: CASSDSRGETQYF. Partial CDR3 DNA: TGTGCCAGCAGCGATTCTCGAGGGGAGACC. Variable domain in full (rest from reference TRBV7-3 and TRBJ2-5): GAGVSQTPSNKVTEKGKYVELRCDPISGHTALYWYRQSLGQGPEFLIYFQGTGAADDSGLPNDRFFAVRPEGSVSTLKIQRTERGDSAVYLCASSDSRGETQYFGPGTRLLVL.

With regard to this clone: The CDR3 is cut off 3 residues early in the read; its end comes from the germline J gene. J is TRBJ2-5 and V is TRBV5-4; 7 bases agree with TRBD2. Germline assignment: CDR1 SGHNT and CDR2 YYREEE (reference sequence). J gave up 1 base and V 0 bases, and 0 bases lay outside the gene matches. This CDR3 has 14 amino acids. CDR3 DNA, as far as it was read: TGTGCCAGCAGCTTGGGCGGGGGCCAAGAGACC. As protein: CASSLGGGQET. The entire CDR3 protein is CASSLGGGQETQYF. The variable domain in full, completed from reference TRBV5-4 and TRBJ2-5, reads ETGVTQSPTHLIKTRGQQVTLRCSSQSGHNTVSWYQQALGQGPQFIFQYYREEENGRGNFPPRFSGLQFPNYSSELNVNALELDDSALYLCASSLGGGQETQYFGPGTRLLVL.

Regarding this clone: The read comes to an end 3 residues before the CDR3 does, leaving the germline J gene to fill in the end. J is TRBJ2-3 and V is TRBV7-6; 10 nucleotides align to TRBD2. This CDR3 is built from 16 residues. Germline CDR1 and CDR2: SGHVS and FNYEAQ. J lost 7 bases, V lost 2 bases, and 9 bases had no gene match. This CDR3 is CASSLKREGPVHTQYF. The DNA read from the CDR3 is TGTGCCAGCAGCTTAAAGCGGGAGGGCCCCGTACATACG.

A note on this clone: The sequence runs out 3 residues before the end of the CDR3; the remainder is reconstructed from the germline J gene. This chain joins TRBV14 and TRBJ2-7, with D possibly being TRBD1 or TRBD2 (6 bases each). The CDR3 consists of 17 residues. Trimming took 4 bases from V and 3 from J, leaving 22 bases between them. Germline CDR1 is SGHDN and CDR2 is FVKESK. The CDR3 DNA, read in part, is TGTGCCAGCAGCCGGGTGTGGAGGGCAGGGGAATTCTACGAG. Its protein is CASSRVWRAGEFYE. The entire CDR3 sequence reads CASSRVWRAGEFYEQYF.

Of note for this clone: With the read ending 3 residues before the CDR3 end, the germline J gene is used to fill in that end. The genes are TRBV5-1 and TRBJ1-2, with 8 bases identical to TRBD1. V shed 4 bases, J shed 4 bases, and the junction held 3 bases outside the gene matches. The CDR3 consists of 13 residues. The germline V gene encodes CDR1 SGHRS and CDR2 YFSETQ. The chain's CDR3 is CASSLDRVYGYTF. Partial CDR3 DNA: TGCGCCAGCAGCCTGGACAGGGTCTATGGC.

A word on this clone: The read terminates 3 residues ahead of where the CDR3 ends, so the germline J gene completes it. This chain links TRBV5-6 with TRBJ2-7, with 7 nucleotides matching TRBD2. With V trimmed by 4 bases and J by 2 bases, 6 bases remained unmatched. The CDR3 is made up of 14 amino acids. Germline CDR1 SGHDT, CDR2 YYEEEE. The covered CDR3 bases are TGTGCCAGCAGCCCGTGGGAGGGGACCTACGAG. Its protein is CASSPWEGTYE. The entire CDR3 sequence reads CASSPWEGTYEQYF. Supplemented by reference TRBV5-6 and TRBJ2-7, the full variable domain reads DAGVTQSPTHLIKTRGQQVTLRCSPKSGHDTVSWYQQALGQGPQFIFQYYEEEERQRGNFPDRFSGHQFPNYSSELNVNALLLGDSALYLCASSPWEGTYEQYFGPGTRLTVT.

A note on this clone: The observed sequence ends 3 residues before the CDR3 terminus, with the missing tail filled in from the germline J gene. The chain uses TRBV5-4 and TRBJ2-7; 9 bases are a match to TRBD1. The CDR3 length is 15 residues. Germline CDR1 reads SGHNT; CDR2 reads YYREEE (reference sequence). Trimming removed 0 bases from V and 2 bases from J; junction bases left unmatched: 3. The CDR3 spells CASSLGRDRAYEQYF. Incomplete CDR3 DNA: TGTGCCAGCAGCTTGGGGAGGGACAGGGCCTACGAG.